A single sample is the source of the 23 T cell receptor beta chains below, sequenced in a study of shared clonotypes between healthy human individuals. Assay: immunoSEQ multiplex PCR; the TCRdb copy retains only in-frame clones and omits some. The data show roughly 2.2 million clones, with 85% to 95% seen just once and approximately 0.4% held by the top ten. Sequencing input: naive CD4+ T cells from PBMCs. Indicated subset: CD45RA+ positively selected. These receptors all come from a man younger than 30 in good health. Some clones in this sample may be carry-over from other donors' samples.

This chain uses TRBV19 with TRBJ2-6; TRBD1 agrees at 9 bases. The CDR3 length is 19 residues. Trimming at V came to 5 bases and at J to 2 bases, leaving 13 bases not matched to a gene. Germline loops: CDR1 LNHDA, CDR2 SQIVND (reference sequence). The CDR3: CASSSPGQGNLAGANVLTF. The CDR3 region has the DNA TGTGCCAGTAGTTCACCGGGACAGGGAAATCTTGCTGGGGCCAACGTCCTGACTTTC.

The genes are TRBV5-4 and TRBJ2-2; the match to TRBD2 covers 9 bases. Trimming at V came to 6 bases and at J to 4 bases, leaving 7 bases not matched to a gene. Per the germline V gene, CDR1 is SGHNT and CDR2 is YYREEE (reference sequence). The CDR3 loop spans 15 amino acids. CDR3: CASTASGIVTGELFF. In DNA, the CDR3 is TGTGCCAGCACCGCTAGCGGGATCGTCACCGGGGAGCTGTTTTTT.

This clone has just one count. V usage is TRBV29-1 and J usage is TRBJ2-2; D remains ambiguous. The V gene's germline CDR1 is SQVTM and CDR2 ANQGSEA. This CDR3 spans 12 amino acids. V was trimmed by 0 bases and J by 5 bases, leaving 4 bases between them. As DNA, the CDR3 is TGCAGCGTTGAAGAACGGACCGGGGAGCTGTTTTTT. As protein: CSVEERTGELFF.

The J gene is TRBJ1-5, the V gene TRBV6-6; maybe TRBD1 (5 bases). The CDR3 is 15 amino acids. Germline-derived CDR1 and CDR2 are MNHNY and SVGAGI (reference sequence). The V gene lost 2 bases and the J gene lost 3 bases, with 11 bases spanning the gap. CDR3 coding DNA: TGTGCCAGCAGTTACGTGGGGGGGTACAATCAGCCCCAGCATTTT. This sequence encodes CASSYVGGYNQPQHF.

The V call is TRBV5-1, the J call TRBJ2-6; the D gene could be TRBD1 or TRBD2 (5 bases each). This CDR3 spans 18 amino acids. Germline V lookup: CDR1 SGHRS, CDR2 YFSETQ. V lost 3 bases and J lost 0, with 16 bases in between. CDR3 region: CASSWPRDRSSGANVLTF. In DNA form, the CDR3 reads TGCGCCAGCAGCTGGCCCAGGGACCGCAGCTCTGGGGCCAACGTCCTGACTTTC.

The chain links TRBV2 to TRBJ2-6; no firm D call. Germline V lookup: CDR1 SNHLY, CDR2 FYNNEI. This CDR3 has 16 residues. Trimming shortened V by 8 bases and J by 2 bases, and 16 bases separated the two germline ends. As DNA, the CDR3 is TGTGCCAGCGACCCCAGCGTGATGGCTGGGGCCAACGTCCTGACTTTC. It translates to CASDPSVMAGANVLTF.

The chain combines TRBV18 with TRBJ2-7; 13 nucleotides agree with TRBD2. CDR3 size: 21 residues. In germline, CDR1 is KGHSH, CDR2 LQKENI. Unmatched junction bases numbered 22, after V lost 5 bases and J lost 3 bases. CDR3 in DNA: TGTGCCAGCTCAGCACGGTATGGACTAGCGGGAGAAGTGAGGGGGTTCTACGAGCAGTACTTC. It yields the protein CASSARYGLAGEVRGFYEQYF.

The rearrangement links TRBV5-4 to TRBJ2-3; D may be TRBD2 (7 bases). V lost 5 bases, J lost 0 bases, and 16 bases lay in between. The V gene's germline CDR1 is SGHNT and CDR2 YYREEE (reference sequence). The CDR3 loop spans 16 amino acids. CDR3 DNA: TGTGCCAGCAGTTCCTGGCGGGGGCAAAGCACAGATACGCAGTATTTT. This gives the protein CASSSWRGQSTDTQYF.

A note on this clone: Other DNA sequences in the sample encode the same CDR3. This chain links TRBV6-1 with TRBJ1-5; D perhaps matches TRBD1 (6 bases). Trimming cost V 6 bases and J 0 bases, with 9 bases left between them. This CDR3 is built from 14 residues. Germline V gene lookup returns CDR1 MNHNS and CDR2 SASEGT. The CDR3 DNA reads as TGTGCCAGCAGAGACAGGTATAGCAATCAGCCCCAGCATTTT. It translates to CASRDRYSNQPQHF.

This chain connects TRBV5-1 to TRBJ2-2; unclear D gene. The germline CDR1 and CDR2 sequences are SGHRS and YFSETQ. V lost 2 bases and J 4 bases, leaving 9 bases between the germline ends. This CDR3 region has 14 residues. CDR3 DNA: TGCGCCAGCAGCTTAATCGGAGTCACCGGGGAGCTGTTTTTT. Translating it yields CASSLIGVTGELFF.

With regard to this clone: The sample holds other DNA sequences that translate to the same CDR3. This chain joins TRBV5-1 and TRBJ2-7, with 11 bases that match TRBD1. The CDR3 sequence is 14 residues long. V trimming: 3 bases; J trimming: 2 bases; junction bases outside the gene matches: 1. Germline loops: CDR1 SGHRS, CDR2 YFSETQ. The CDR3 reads CASSWGQGAYEQYF. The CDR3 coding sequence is TGCGCCAGCAGCTGGGGACAGGGGGCCTACGAGCAGTACTTC.

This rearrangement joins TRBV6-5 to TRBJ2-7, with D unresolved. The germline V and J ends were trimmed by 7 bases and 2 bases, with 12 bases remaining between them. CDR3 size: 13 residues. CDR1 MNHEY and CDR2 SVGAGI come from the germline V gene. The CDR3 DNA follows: TGTGCCAGCAAGTTCGCGGTAACCTACGAGCAGTACTTC. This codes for CASKFAVTYEQYF.

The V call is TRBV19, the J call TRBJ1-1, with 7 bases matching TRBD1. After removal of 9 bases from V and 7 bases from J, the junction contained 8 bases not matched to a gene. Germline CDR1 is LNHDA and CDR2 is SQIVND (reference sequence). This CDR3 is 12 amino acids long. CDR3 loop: CASRRQGLEAFF. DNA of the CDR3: TGTGCCAGCAGAAGACAGGGACTTGAAGCTTTCTTT.

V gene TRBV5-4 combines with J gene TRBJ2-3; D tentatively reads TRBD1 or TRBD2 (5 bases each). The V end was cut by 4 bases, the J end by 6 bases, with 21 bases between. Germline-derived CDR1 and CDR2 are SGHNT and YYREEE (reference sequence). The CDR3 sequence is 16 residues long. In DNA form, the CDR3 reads TGTGCCAGCAGCGATACGATCGGGGCCTCCCGGGATACGCAGTATTTT. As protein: CASSDTIGASRDTQYF.

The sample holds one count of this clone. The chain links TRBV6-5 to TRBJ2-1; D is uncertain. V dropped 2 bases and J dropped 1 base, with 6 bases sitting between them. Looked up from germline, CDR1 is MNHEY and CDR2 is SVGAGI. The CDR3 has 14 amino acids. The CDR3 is CASSYGISYNEQFF. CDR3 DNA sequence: TGTGCCAGCAGTTACGGGATTTCCTACAATGAGCAGTTCTTC.

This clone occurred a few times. The DNA for the CDR3 is TGTGCCAGTTCGACCGGGACAGGGAAAGCTTTCTTT. It encodes CASSTGTGKAFF. V is TRBV2 and J is TRBJ1-1; TRBD1 agrees at 9 bases. CDR3 length: 12 amino acids. With V trimmed by 9 bases and J by 9 bases, 8 bases remained unmatched. CDR1 is SNHLY and CDR2 is FYNNEI in the germline V gene. The variable domain in full, completed from reference TRBV2 and TRBJ1-1, reads EPEVTQTPSHQVTQMGQEVILRCVPISNHLYFYWYRQILGQKVEFLVSFYNNEISEKSEIFDDQFSVERPDGSNFTLKIRSTKLEDSAMYFCASSTGTGKAFFGQGTRLTVV.

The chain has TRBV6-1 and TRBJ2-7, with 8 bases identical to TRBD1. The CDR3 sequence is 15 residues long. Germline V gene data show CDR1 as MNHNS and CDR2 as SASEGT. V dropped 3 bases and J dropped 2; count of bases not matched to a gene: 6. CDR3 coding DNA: TGTGCCAGCAGTGATGGGGACAGGAGAACCTACGAGCAGTACTTC. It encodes CASSDGDRRTYEQYF.

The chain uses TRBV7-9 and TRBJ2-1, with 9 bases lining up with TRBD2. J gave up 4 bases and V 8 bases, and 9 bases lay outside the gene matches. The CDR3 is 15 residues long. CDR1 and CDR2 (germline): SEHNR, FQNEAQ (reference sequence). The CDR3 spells CASSRLGLAYNEQFF. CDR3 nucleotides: TGTGCCAGCTCTCGGCTGGGACTAGCTTACAATGAGCAGTTCTTC.

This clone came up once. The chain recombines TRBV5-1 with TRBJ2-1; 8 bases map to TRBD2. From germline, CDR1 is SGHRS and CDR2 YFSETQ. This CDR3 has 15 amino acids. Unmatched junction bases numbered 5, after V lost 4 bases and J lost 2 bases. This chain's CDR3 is CASSPPGLAYNEQFF. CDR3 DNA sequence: TGCGCCAGCAGCCCCCCGGGACTAGCCTACAATGAGCAGTTCTTC.

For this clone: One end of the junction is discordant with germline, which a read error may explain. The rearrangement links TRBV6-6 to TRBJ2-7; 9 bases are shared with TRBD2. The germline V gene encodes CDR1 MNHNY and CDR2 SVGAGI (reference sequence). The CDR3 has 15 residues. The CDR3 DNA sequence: TGTGCCAGCACATTAGCGGGAGTCCGCCCCCAGGACAGAAAATTC. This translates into CASTLAGVRPQDRKF.

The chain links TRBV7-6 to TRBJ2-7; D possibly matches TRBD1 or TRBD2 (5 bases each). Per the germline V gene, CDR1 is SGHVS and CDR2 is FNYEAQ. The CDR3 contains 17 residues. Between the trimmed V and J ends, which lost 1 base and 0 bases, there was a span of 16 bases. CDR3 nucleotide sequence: TGTGCCAGCAGCTTAGAGACGGGGCCAAGGAGCTCCTACGAGCAGTACTTC. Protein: CASSLETGPRSSYEQYF.

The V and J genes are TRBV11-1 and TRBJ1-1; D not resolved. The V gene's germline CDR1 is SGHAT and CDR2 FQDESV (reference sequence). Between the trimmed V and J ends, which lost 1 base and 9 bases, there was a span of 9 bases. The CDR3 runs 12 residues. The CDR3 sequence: CASSLGKGKAFF. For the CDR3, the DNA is TGTGCCAGCAGCTTAGGGAAGGGCAAAGCTTTCTTT.

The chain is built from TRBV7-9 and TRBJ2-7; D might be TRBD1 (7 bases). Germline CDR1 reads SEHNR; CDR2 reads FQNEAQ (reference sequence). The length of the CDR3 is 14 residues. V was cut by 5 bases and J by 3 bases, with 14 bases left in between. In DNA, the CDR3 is TGTGCCAGCAGCCAGGGGGGACAGTACTACGAGCAGTACTTC. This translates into CASSQGGQYYEQYF.